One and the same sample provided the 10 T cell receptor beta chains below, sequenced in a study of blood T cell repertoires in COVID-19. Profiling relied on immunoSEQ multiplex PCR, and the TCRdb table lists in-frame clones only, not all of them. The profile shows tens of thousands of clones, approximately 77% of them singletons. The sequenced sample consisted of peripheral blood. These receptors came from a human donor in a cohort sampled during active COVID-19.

CDR3 DNA: TGTGCCAGCAGCGTAGGAGGAGGGGTGGTCCGAGAGACCCAGTACTTC. It codes for CASSVGGGVVRETQYF. The chain is built from TRBV9 and TRBJ2-5, with a tentative D call TRBD2 (6 bases). V lost 0 bases and J lost 4, with 16 bases in between. This CDR3 is built from 16 residues. CDR1 and CDR2 (germline): SGDLS, YYNGEE.

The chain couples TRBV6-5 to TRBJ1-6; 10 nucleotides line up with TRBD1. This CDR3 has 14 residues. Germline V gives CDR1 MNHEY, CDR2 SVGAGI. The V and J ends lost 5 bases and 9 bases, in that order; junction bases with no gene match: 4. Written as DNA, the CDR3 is TGTGCCAGCAGTCAGGGACAGGGGACTTCACCCCTCCACTTT. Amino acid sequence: CASSQGQGTSPLHF.

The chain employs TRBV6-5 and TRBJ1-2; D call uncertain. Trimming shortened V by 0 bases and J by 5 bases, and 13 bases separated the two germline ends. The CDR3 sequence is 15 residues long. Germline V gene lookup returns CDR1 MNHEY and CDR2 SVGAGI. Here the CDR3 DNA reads TGTGCCAGCAGTTACTCGACTAAGGGTTGGTATGGCTACACCTTC. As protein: CASSYSTKGWYGYTF.

The CDR3 nucleotides read TGTGCCAGCAGCCTAAGGATGGCAGGCCCAGCAGGTGAAAAACTGTTTTTT. It codes for CASSLRMAGPAGEKLFF. The rearrangement links TRBV14 to TRBJ1-4, with unresolved D. The CDR3 covers 17 residues. V was clipped by 4 bases and J by 7 bases, with 22 bases between them. The germline V gene has CDR1 SGHDN and CDR2 FVKESK. The variable domain in full, with the rest retrieved from reference TRBV14 and TRBJ1-4, is EAGVTQFPSHSVIEKGQTVTLRCDPISGHDNLYWYRRVMGKEIKFLLHFVKESKQDESGMPNNRFLAERTGGTYSTLKVQPAELEDSGVYFCASSLRMAGPAGEKLFFGSGTQLSVL.

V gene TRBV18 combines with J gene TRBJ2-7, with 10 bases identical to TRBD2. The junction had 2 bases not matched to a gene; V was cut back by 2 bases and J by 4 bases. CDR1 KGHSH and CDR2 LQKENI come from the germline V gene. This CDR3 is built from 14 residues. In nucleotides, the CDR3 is TGTGCCAGCTCACCATCGACTAGCGGGTACGAGCAGTACTTC. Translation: CASSPSTSGYEQYF.

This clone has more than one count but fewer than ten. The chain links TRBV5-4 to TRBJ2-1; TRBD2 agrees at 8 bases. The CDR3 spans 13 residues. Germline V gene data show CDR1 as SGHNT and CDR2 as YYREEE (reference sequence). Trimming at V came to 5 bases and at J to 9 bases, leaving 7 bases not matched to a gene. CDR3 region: CASSSGGLAEQFF. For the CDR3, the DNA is TGTGCCAGCAGTTCGGGGGGGCTTGCTGAGCAGTTCTTC.

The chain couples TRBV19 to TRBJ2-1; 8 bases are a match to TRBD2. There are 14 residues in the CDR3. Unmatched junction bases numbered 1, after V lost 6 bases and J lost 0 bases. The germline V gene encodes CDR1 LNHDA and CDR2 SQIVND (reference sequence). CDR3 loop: CASRTSGSYNEQFF. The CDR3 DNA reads TGTGCCAGTAGAACTAGCGGCTCCTACAATGAGCAGTTCTTC.

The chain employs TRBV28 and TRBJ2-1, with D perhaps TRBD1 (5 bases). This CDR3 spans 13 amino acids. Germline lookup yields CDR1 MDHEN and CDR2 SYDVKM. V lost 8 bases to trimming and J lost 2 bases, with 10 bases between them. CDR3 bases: TGTGCCAGCGGGGTAGGGGCCTACAATGAGCAGTTCTTC. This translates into CASGVGAYNEQFF.

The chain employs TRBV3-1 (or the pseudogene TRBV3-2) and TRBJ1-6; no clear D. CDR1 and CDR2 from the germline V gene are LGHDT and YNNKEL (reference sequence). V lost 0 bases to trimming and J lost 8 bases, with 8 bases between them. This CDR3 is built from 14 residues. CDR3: CASSQDRGYSPLHF. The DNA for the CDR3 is TGTGCCAGCAGCCAAGATAGAGGGTATTCACCCCTCCACTTT.

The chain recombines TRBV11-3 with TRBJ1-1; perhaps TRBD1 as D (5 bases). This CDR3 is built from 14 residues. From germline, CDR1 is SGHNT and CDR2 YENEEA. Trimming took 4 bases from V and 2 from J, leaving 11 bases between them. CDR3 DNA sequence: TGTGCCAGCAGCTCTCAGGGAACTAACACTGAAGCTTTCTTT. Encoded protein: CASSSQGTNTEAFF.